This T cell receptor beta chain was retrieved from a study of post-analysis software for immune sequencing data. Study-wide points: Controls significantly exceeded multiple sclerosis patients in normalized Chao1 diversity. Five or six TRBV segments, TRBV5-6, TRBV5-1 and TRBV20-1 among them, were found more frequent in patients than controls.

With respect to this clonotype: Its specificity is unknown.

V dropped 6 bases and J dropped 5 bases, with 18 bases sitting between them. The CDR3 is 15 residues long. Germline loops: CDR1 SGHTA, CDR2 FQGNSA. Prepared libraries of TCR beta cDNA carried unique molecular identifiers. TCRdb reanalysed the PCR reads using MiXCR and keeps one entry per CDR3 protein. The table shows fewer than 850,000 distinct CDR3 sequences, with roughly 30% occurring only once. This clonotype was sampled from a girl between 10 and 17 years old with multiple sclerosis. The gene calls are TRBV7-2 and TRBJ2-3; a weak D match, TRBD2 (6 bases). Material: blood. The CDR3 region has the DNA TGTGCCAGCAGACCGCCGGGCGGGATGGGAGATACGCAGTATTTT. Its translation is CASRPPGGMGDTQYF.